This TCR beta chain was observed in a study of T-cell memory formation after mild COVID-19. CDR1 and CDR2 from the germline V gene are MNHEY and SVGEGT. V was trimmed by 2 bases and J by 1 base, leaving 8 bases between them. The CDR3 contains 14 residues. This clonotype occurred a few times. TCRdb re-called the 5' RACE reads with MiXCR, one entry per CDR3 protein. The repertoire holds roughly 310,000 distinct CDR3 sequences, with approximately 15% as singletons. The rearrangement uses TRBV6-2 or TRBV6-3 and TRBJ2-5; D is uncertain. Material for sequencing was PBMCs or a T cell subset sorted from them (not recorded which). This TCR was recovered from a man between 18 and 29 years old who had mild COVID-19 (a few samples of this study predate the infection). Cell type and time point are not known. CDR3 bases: TGTGCCAGCAGTTACCGACCTCTCCAAGAGACCCAGTACTTC. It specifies CASSYRPLQETQYF.